This T cell receptor beta chain stems from a study of molecular identifiers for immune sequencing clone quantification. Study conclusions and caveats: Under 1% of molecules in naive cells, but over 99% of effector molecules, belonged to clones above 20 RNA copies. Highly expanded clone sizes could end up underestimated if a barcode were shared by identical TCR molecules. Approximately 910,000 naive cells reportedly did not prevent detection of spiked Jurkat TCR RNA from one cell.

This clonotype appeared many times. Its antigen is unknown. TCRdb called the PCR reads again in MiXCR, with one record for every CDR3 protein. The sample includes around 480,000 distinct CDR3 sequences, around 21% of them seen just once. There are 14 residues in the CDR3. Germline V CDR1 and CDR2: SEHNR, FQNEAQ (reference sequence). The trim removed 5 bases at V and 8 bases at J, leaving 7 bases unmatched. This TCR came from a human donor in good health. Some libraries in this study had Jurkat cell RNA spiked in. The rearrangement joins TRBV7-9 to TRBJ1-5; TRBD1 matches at 9 bases. Specimen: naive CD8+ T cells from blood, with Jurkat cell RNA spiked in. The subset was: FACS-sorted CD8+CD4-CCR7+CD45RA+ naive T cells. CDR3 nucleotides: TGTGCCAGCAGCCAACAGGGGGCTCGGGAGCCCCAGCATTTT. Protein product: CASSQQGAREPQHF. The full variable domain, with the rest looked up from reference TRBV7-9 and TRBJ1-5, is DTGVSQNPRHKITKRGQNVTFRCDPISEHNRLYWYRQTLGQGPEFLTYFQNEAQLEKSRLLSDRFSAERPKGSFSTLEIQRTEQGDSAMYLCASSQQGAREPQHFGDGTRLSIL.